This TCR beta chain comes out of a study of T cells in Graves' hyperthyroidism and ophthalmopathy. This clonotype was seen ten or more times. Its antigen is undetermined. V gave up 6 bases and J gave up 2 bases; unmatched junction bases: 8. This CDR3 comprises 15 residues. Per germline, CDR1 MNHNS and CDR2 SASEGT. The definition of stable Graves' hyperthyroidism was no ophthalmopathy progression within 18 months. Uncontrolled infection, other autoimmune disease, pregnancy or lactation excluded patients. The investigators amplified TCR beta CDR3 regions from RNA transcripts. First-round RT-PCR targeting the TCR CDR3 was performed with the HTBI primer set. TCRdb re-called the multiplex PCR reads with MiXCR, one entry per CDR3 protein. The sample lists more than 500,000 distinct CDR3 sequences, 12% to 15% seen once, with around 13% in the top ten. Findings of the study overall: Blood also showed most of the thyroid clonotypes that were expanded above 0.001.

The specimen sequenced was blood. This sequence originates from a middle-aged woman with Graves' hyperthyroidism. The chain is built from TRBV6-1 and TRBJ2-7; the match to TRBD2 covers 9 bases. The CDR3 nucleotides read TGTGCCAGCAGCGTCCAGGCTAGCGGGGCCTACGAGCAGTACTTC. Its translation is CASSVQASGAYEQYF.